This is a list of T cell receptor beta chains from one sample in a study of T cell responses to AZD1222 COVID-19 vaccine. Assay used: immunoSEQ multiplex PCR; TCRdb lists only in-frame clones, some missing. The sample consists of about 190,000 clones, around 87% of them appearing once. The sequences come from peripheral blood, collected on day 0 of MenACWY control vaccination. These receptors were taken from an adult in good health. Each CDR3 is given with its conserved first and last residue. A D gene is named only where the DNA matches it firmly. Expanded clones get a size class; other rows say once, few or many, or leave the size out.

CDR3 protein	CDR3 DNA	D gene	clone size	J gene	V gene
CASSLVMGPSSTDTQYF	TGTGCCAGCAGTTTAGTTATGGGGCCCTCTAGCACAGATACGCAGTATTTT	-	few	TRBJ2-3	TRBV27
CASSFDRGRGSDTQYF	TGTGCCAGCAGCTTCGACAGGGGCCGCGGCTCAGATACGCAGTATTTT	TRBD1	once	TRBJ2-3	TRBV5-6
CAISEDGARTEAFF	TGTGCCATCAGTGAGGACGGCGCCCGAACTGAAGCTTTCTTT	-	-	TRBJ1-1	TRBV10-3
CASSDQAAGNEKLFF	TGTGCCAGCAGTGACCAGGCGGCAGGGAATGAAAAACTGTTTTTT	-	-	TRBJ1-4	TRBV6-1
CSIGTFGKRELFF	TGCAGCATTGGGACATTTGGTAAACGGGAGCTGTTTTTT	-	-	TRBJ2-2	TRBV29-1
CASSGQSDTIYF	TGTGCCAGCAGCGGACAGTCGGACACCATATATTTT	-	once	TRBJ1-3	TRBV9
CASSSRGTLPDEQFF	TGTGCCAGCAGCTCAAGAGGGACATTACCGGATGAGCAGTTCTTC	-	-	TRBJ2-1	TRBV11-1
CASNRQGGAKNIQYF	TGTGCCAGCAACAGACAGGGGGGGGCCAAAAACATTCAGTACTTC	TRBD1	-	TRBJ2-4	TRBV27
CASSQDRGNQPQHF	TGTGCCAGCAGCCAAGATAGAGGGAATCAGCCCCAGCATTTT	-	-	TRBJ1-5	TRBV3-1/TRBV3-2
CASRGGEDYGYTF	TGCGCCAGCCGCGGGGGGGAAGACTATGGCTACACCTTC	-	few	TRBJ1-2	TRBV5-1
CSVAAGGLEEQYF	TGCAGCGTTGCGGCGGGGGGTCTTGAAGAGCAGTACTTC	TRBD2	-	TRBJ2-7	TRBV29-1
CASSLSLAGGYEQYF	TGTGCCAGCAGTTTATCCCTAGCGGGAGGGTACGAGCAGTACTTC	TRBD2	-	TRBJ2-7	TRBV28
CASSFRGGGFPGSSYNEQFF	TGTGCCAGCAGTTTTCGAGGGGGAGGGTTTCCAGGAAGCTCCTACAATGAGCAGTTCTTC	-	-	TRBJ2-1	TRBV27
CASSRGGGTNTGELFF	TGTGCCAGCAGCAGAGGTGGCGGGACGAACACCGGGGAGCTGTTTTTT	-	-	TRBJ2-2	TRBV9
CASRPGGTTDTQYF	TGTGCCAGCAGACCTGGCGGGACCACAGATACGCAGTATTTT	-	-	TRBJ2-3	TRBV28
CASSLGGAGTSSYNEQFF	TGTGCCAGCAGCTTAGGAGGGGCAGGAACTAGCTCCTACAATGAGCAGTTCTTC	-	-	TRBJ2-1	TRBV7-9
CASSFGTGSNTEAFF	TGTGCCAGCAGTTTTGGGACAGGGTCGAACACTGAAGCTTTCTTT	TRBD1	-	TRBJ1-1	TRBV27
CASSGARGLYEKLFF	TGCGCCAGCAGCGGGGCGAGGGGGCTCTATGAAAAACTGTTTTTT	TRBD1	-	TRBJ1-4	TRBV5-1
CASSVGENSVIYEQYF	TGTGCCAGCAGCGTGGGCGAGAATAGCGTGATCTACGAGCAGTACTTC	-	-	TRBJ2-7	TRBV9
CSVRDRDRVEAFF	TGCAGCGTCCGAGACCGGGACAGGGTTGAAGCTTTCTTT	TRBD1	-	TRBJ1-1	TRBV29-1
CARERATLANQPQHF	TGTGCCCGCGAGAGGGCCACACTAGCAAATCAGCCCCAGCATTTT	-	-	TRBJ1-5	TRBV9
CATSDSPTGDPYEQYF	TGTGCCACCAGTGATTCACCAACAGGGGACCCATACGAGCAGTACTTC	TRBD1	-	TRBJ2-7	TRBV24-1
CASSSHLLGAEAFF	TGTGCCAGCAGTTCTCATCTGCTCGGGGCTGAAGCTTTCTTT	-	-	TRBJ1-1	TRBV28
CASSARATSGRYYEQYF	TGTGCCAGCAGCGCGCGGGCAACTAGCGGGAGGTACTACGAGCAGTACTTC	TRBD2	-	TRBJ2-7	TRBV9
CASSIGGHSDGYTF	TGTGCCAGTAGTATTGGAGGACACTCTGATGGCTACACCTTC	-	-	TRBJ1-2	TRBV19
CAWTKGQGSSPLHF	TGTGCCTGGACGAAGGGACAGGGGAGTTCACCCCTCCACTTT	TRBD1	-	TRBJ1-6	TRBV30
CASSVGVPDQPQHF	TGCGCCAGCAGTGTTGGGGTTCCGGATCAGCCCCAGCATTTT	-	-	TRBJ1-5	TRBV5-1
CASSARGGLETQYF	TGTGCCAGCAGCGCCCGAGGGGGGCTGGAGACCCAGTACTTC	-	-	TRBJ2-5	TRBV21-1
CASSPTNTGVGGYTF	TGTGCCAGCAGCCCTACAAATACAGGGGTGGGAGGCTACACCTTC	TRBD1	once	TRBJ1-2	TRBV7-2